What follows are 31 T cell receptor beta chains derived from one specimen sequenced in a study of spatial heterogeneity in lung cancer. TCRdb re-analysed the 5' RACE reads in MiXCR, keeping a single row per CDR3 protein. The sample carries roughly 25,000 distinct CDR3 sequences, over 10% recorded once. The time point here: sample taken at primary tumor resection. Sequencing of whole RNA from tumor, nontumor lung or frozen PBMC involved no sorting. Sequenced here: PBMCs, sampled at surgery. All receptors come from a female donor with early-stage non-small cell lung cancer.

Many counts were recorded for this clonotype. CDR3 in amino acids: CASSAADTQYF. The CDR3 DNA follows: TGTGCCAGTTCAGCGGCAGATACGCAGTATTTT. The J gene is TRBJ2-3, the V gene TRBV28, with D possibly being TRBD2 (5 bases). The ends were cut back, 9 bases at V and 4 bases at J, with 8 bases in the middle. Germline CDR1 MDHEN, CDR2 SYDVKM. This CDR3 is built from 11 residues.

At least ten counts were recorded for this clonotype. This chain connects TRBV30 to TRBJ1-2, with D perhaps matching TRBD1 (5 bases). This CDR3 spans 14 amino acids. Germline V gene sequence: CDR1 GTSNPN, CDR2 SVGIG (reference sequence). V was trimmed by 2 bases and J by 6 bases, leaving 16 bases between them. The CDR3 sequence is CAWSTLAGRNGYTF. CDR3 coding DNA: TGTGCCTGGAGTACCCTGGCAGGGCGTAATGGCTACACCTTC.

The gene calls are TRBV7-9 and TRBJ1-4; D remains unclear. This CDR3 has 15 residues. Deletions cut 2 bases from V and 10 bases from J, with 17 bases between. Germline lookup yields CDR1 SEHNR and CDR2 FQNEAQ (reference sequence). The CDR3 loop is CASSLFDGIPGKLFF. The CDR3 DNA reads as TGTGCCAGCAGCTTATTTGACGGGATCCCCGGAAAACTGTTTTTT.

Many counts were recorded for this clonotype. The CDR3: CASSYSPGYEQFF. DNA for the CDR3: TGTGCCAGCAGTTACTCGCCTGGGTATGAGCAGTTCTTC. This chain joins TRBV6-6 and TRBJ2-1; D ambiguous. The germline gives CDR1 MNHNY, CDR2 SVGAGI (reference sequence). Trimming removed 0 bases from V and 8 bases from J, with 8 bases in between. The CDR3 loop spans 13 amino acids.

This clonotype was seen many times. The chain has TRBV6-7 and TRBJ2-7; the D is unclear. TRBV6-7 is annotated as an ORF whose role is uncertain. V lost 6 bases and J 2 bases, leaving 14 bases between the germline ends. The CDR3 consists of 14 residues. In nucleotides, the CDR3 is TGTGCCAGCAGCTTAGGGCTATGCACCTACGAGCAGTACGTC. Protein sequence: CASSLGLCTYEQYV.

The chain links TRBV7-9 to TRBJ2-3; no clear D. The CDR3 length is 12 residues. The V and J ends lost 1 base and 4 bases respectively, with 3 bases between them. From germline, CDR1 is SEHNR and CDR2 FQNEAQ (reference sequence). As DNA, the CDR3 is TGTGCCAGCAGCTTAGTGGCAGATACGCAGTATTTT. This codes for CASSLVADTQYF.

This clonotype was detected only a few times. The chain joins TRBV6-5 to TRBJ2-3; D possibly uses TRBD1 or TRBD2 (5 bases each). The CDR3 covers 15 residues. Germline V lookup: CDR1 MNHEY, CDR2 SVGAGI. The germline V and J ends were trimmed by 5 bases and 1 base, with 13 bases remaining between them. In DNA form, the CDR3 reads TGTGCCAGCAGTAAGGGACCTCCCCGCACAGATACGCAGTATTTT. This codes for CASSKGPPRTDTQYF.

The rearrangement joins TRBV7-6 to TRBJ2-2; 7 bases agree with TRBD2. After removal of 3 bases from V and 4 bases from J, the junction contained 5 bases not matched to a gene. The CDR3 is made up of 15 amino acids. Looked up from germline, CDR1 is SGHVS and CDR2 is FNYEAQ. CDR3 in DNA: TGTGCCAGCAGCTTCTCTAGCGGCGGCACCGGGGAGCTGTTTTTT. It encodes CASSFSSGGTGELFF.

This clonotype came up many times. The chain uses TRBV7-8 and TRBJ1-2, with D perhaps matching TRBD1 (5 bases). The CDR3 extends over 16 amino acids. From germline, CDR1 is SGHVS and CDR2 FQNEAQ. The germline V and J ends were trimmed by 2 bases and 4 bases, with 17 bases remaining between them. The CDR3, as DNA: TGTGCCAGCAGCTTACCCCGGGACCGCCATATCTATGGCTACACCTTC. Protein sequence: CASSLPRDRHIYGYTF.

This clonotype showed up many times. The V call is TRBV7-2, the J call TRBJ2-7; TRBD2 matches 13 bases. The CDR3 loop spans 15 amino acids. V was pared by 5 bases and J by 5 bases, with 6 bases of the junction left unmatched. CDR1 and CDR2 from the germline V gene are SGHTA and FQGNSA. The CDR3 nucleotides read TGTGCCAGCAGCCGGACTAGCGGGAGTTGGGACGAGCAGTACTTC. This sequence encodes CASSRTSGSWDEQYF. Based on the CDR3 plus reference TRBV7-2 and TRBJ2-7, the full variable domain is GAGVSQSPSNKVTEKGKDVELRCDPISGHTALYWYRQSLGQGLEFLIYFQGNSAPDKSGLPSDRFSAERTGGSVSTLTIQRTQQEDSAVYLCASSRTSGSWDEQYFGPGTRLTVT.

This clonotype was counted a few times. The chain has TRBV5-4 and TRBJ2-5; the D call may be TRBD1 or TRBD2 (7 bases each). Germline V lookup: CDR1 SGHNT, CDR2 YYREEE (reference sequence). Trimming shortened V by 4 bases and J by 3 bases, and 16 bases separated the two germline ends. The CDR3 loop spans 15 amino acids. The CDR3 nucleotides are TGTGCCAGCAGCGGCGACAGGGAGGGTGAAGAGACCCAGTACTTC. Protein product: CASSGDREGEETQYF.

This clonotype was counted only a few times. The CDR3 DNA follows: TGCAGTGCGACCAGGCGGCCAGTTTACGGGGAGCAGTACTTC. It codes for CSATRRPVYGEQYF. The rearrangement joins TRBV20-1 to TRBJ2-7; D unclear. Trimming pared 6 bases from V and 7 bases from J, leaving 22 bases between. The CDR3 is made up of 14 amino acids. Germline assignment: CDR1 DFQATT and CDR2 SNEGSKA (reference sequence).

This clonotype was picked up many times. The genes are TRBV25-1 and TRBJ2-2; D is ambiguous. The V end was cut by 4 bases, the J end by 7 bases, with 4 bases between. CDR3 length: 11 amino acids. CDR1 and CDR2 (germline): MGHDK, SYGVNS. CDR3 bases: TGTGCCAGCAGTGTCAGCGGGGAGCTGTTTTTT. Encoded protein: CASSVSGELFF.

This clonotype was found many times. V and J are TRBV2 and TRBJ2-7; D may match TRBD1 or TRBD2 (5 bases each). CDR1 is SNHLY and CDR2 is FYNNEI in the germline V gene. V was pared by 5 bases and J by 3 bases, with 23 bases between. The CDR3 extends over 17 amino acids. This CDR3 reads CASSQRVIGTAGYEQYF. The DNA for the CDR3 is TGTGCCAGCAGTCAAAGGGTCATTGGGACGGCGGGCTACGAGCAGTACTTC.

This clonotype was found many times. The CDR3 reads CASSQVPGTDTQYF. The CDR3 DNA is TGTGCCAGCAGTCAAGTTCCGGGCACAGATACGCAGTATTTT. This sequence joins TRBV7-3 and TRBJ2-3; D gene ambiguous. From germline, CDR1 is SGHTA and CDR2 FQGTGA. The CDR3 covers 14 residues. The germline V and J ends were trimmed by 6 bases and 1 base, with 11 bases remaining between them.

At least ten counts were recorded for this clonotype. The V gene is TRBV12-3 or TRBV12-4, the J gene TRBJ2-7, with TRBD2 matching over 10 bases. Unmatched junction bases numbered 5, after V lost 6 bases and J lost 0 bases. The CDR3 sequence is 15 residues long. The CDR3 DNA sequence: TGTGCCAGCAGCCTAGCGGGAGTGCTCTCCTACGAGCAGTACTTC. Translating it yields CASSLAGVLSYEQYF.

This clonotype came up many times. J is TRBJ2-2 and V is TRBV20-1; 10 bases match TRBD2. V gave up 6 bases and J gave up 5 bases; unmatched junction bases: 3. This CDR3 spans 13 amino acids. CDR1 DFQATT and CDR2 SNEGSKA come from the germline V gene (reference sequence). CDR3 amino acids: CSALTSGTGELFF. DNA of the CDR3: TGCAGTGCCCTGACTAGCGGGACCGGGGAGCTGTTTTTT.

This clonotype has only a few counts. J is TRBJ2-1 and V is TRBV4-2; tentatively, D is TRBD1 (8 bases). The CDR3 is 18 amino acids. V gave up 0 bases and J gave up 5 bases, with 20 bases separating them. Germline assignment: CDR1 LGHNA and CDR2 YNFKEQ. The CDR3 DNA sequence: TGTGCCAGCAGCCAAGACTTTCAGGGGGCTAGCGGACACAATGAGCAGTTCTTC. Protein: CASSQDFQGASGHNEQFF.

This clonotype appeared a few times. Here the CDR3 reads CASSQLGTYGSYEQYF. The CDR3, as DNA: TGTGCCAGCAGCCAACTCGGGACTTATGGTTCCTACGAGCAGTACTTC. The chain is built from TRBV14 and TRBJ2-7; possibly TRBD2 for D (6 bases). There are 16 residues in the CDR3. With 2 bases removed from V and 1 base from J, the gap between germline ends came to 15 bases. Per germline, CDR1 SGHDN and CDR2 FVKESK.

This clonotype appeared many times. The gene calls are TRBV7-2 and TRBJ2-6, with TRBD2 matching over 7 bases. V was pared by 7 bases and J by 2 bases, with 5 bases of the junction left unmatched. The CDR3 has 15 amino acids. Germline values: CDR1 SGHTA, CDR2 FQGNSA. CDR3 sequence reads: CASNPGGAGANVLTF. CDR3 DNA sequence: TGTGCCAGCAACCCTGGGGGGGCTGGGGCCAACGTCCTGACTTTC.

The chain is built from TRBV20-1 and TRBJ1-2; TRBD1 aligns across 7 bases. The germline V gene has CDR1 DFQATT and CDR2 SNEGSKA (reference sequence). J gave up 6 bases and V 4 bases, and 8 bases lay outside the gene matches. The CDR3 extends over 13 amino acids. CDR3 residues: CSAKETGVNGYTF. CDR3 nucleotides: TGCAGTGCTAAAGAAACAGGGGTTAATGGCTACACCTTC.

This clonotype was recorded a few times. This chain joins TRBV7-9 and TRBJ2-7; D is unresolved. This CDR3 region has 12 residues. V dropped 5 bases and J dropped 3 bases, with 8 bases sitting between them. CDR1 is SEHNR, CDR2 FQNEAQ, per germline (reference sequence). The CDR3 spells CASSQLIYEQYF. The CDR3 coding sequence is TGTGCCAGCAGCCAACTCATCTACGAGCAGTACTTC.

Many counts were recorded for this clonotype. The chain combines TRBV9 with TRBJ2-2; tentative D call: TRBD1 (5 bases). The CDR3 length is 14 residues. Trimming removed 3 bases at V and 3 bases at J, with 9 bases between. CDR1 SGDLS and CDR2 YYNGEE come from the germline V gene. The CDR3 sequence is CASSGYRHTGELFF. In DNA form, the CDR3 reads TGTGCCAGCAGCGGATACAGGCACACCGGGGAGCTGTTTTTT.

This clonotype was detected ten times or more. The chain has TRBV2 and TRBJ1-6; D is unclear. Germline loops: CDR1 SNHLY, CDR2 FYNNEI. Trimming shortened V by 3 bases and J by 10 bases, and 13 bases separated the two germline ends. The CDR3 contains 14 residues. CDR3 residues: CASSDPGVGSPLHF. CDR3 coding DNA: TGTGCCAGCAGTGATCCGGGAGTAGGGTCACCCCTCCACTTT.

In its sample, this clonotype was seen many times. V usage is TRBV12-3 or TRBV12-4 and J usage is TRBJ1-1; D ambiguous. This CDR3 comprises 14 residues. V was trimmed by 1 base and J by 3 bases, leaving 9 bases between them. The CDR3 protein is CASSLGSPYTEAFF. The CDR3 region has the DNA TGTGCCAGCAGTTTAGGGAGCCCGTACACTGAAGCTTTCTTT.

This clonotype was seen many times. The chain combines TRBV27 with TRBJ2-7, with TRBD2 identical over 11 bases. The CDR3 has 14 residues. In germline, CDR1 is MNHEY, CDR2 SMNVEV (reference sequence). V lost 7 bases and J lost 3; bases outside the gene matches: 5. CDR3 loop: CASIRLAGGYEQYF. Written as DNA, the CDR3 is TGTGCCAGCATCCGTCTAGCGGGAGGCTACGAGCAGTACTTC.

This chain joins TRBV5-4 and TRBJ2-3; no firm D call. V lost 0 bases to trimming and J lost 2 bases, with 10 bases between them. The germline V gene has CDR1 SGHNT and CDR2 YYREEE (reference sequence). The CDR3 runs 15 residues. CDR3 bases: TGTGCCAGCAGCTTGGATCCCGCTCACACAGATACGCAGTATTTT. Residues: CASSLDPAHTDTQYF.

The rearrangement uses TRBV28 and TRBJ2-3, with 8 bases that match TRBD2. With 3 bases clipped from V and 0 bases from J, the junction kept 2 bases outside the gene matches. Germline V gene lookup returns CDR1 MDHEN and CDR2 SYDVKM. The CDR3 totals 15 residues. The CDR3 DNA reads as TGTGCCAGCAGTTTTCCTAGCGGGAGCACAGATACGCAGTATTTT. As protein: CASSFPSGSTDTQYF.

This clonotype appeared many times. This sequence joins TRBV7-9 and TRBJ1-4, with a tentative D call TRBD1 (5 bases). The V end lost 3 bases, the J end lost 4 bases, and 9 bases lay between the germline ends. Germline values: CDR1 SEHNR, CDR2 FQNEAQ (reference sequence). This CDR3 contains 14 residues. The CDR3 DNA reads TGTGCCAGCAGCTTGGGCCAGGGTAATGAAAAACTGTTTTTT. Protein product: CASSLGQGNEKLFF.

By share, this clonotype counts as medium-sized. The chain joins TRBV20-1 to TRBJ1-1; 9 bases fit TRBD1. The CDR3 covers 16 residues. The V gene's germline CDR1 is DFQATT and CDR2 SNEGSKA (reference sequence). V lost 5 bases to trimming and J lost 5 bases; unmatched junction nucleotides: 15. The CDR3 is CSAPHSATGGRTEAFF. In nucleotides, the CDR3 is TGCAGTGCTCCCCACTCTGCGACAGGGGGAAGGACTGAAGCTTTCTTT.

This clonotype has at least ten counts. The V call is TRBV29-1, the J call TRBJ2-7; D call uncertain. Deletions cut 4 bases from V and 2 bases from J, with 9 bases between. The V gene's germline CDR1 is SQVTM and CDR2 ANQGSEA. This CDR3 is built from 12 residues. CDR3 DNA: TGCAGCGTTGTACCTACCACCTACGAGCAGTACTTC. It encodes CSVVPTTYEQYF.